This T cell receptor beta chain was sequenced in a study of control samples from healthy donors and cancer patients. Only in-frame clones appear in the TCRdb table, and some are missing; sequencing was by immunoSEQ multiplex PCR. The sample lists around 85,000 clones, roughly 89% occurring once. Only a few counts were recorded for this clone. The ends were cut back, 10 bases at V and 4 bases at J, with 11 bases in the middle. CDR1 MDHEN and CDR2 SYDVKM come from the germline V gene. This CDR3 has 11 residues. This clonotype was obtained from a woman aged 60-75 years in good health. The genes are TRBV28 and TRBJ2-7, with D unresolved. Sequencing was done on a sample of blood. DNA of the CDR3: TGTGCCACCTCTGTGGGGTACGAGCAGTACTTC. It specifies CATSVGYEQYF. The whole variable domain, remainder taken from reference TRBV28 and TRBJ2-7, is DVKVTQSSRYLVKRTGEKVFLECVQDMDHENMFWYRQDPGLGLRLIYFSYDVKMKEKGDIPEGYSVSREKKERFSLILESASTNQTSMYLCATSVGYEQYFGPGTRLTVT.